This is a list of T cell receptor beta chains from one sample in a study of shared clonotypes between healthy human individuals. Profiled with immunoSEQ multiplex PCR; TCRdb holds only in-frame clones, not every one. The sample carries about 2.2 million clones, just under 95% recorded once. Source material: naive CD8+ T cells from PBMCs. These receptors all come from a man younger than 30 in good health. Some clones in this sample may be carry-over from other donors' samples. CDR3s include the opening cysteine and the closing phenylalanine or tryptophan. D genes are given only for firm matches. Size tells how often a clone was seen (once, few, many) or the class of an expanded clone, and some rows leave it out.

. . TRBJ2-5 TRBV6-5 CASSYSWGEKKETQYF TGTGCCAGCAGTTACTCGTGGGGGGAGAAAAAAGAGACCCAGTACTTC
. . TRBJ1-2 TRBV6-6 CASSYTIGFYGYTF TGTGCCAGCAGTTACACTATAGGGTTCTATGGCTACACCTTC
. TRBD1 TRBJ1-1 TRBV7-9 CASSPSRGPGTEAFF TGTGCCAGCAGCCCATCCAGGGGGCCGGGCACTGAAGCTTTCTTT
. . TRBJ1-2 TRBV2 CASSVGRSNYGYTF TGTGCCAGCAGTGTTGGTAGGTCTAACTATGGCTACACCTTC
. . TRBJ1-1 TRBV6-6 CASIPGAHEAFF TGTGCCAGCATCCCGGGGGCGCATGAAGCTTTCTTT
. . TRBJ2-2 TRBV9 CASSVGLPVTGELFF TGTGCCAGCAGCGTGGGTCTACCAGTGACCGGGGAGCTGTTTTTT
. TRBD1 TRBJ2-5 TRBV28 CASSSTTRTGTQYF TGTGCCAGCAGTTCCACCACGCGGACAGGGACCCAGTACTTC
. . TRBJ2-7 TRBV5-1 CASAPGTYEQYF TGCGCCAGCGCCCCAGGGACCTACGAGCAGTACTTC
. TRBD2 TRBJ2-5 TRBV11-2 CASSPGTGGVGEETQYF TGTGCCAGCAGCCCCGGAACGGGGGGGGTTGGGGAAGAGACCCAGTACTTC
. TRBD1 TRBJ1-3 TRBV19 CASSADRDGNTIYF TGTGCCAGTAGTGCGGACAGGGATGGAAACACCATATATTTT
. . TRBJ1-3 TRBV10-2 CASSESRGLGNTIYF TGCGCCAGCAGTGAGTCCCGAGGGTTAGGAAACACCATATATTTT
. . TRBJ1-1 TRBV7-8 CASSPRGVPNTEAFF TGTGCCAGCAGCCCACGTGGGGTCCCGAACACTGAAGCTTTCTTT
. TRBD2 TRBJ2-1 TRBV2 CASTSWLAGTHGEFF TGTGCCAGCACCTCGTGGCTAGCGGGAACCCATGGGGAGTTCTTC
. . TRBJ2-1 TRBV13 CASGDSGSYYNEQFF TGTGCCAGCGGGGACTCAGGATCTTACTACAATGAGCAGTTCTTC
. TRBD1 TRBJ2-7 TRBV9 CASSVDRGFDEQYF TGTGCCAGCAGCGTAGACAGGGGATTCGACGAGCAGTACTTC
once TRBD2 TRBJ2-7 TRBV28 CASRSGGNYEQYF TGTGCCAGCAGGAGCGGGGGTAATTACGAGCAGTACTTC
once TRBD2 TRBJ2-7 TRBV7-3 CASSLMPGLAGDNEQYF TGTGCCAGCAGCTTAATGCCCGGATTAGCGGGAGATAACGAGCAGTACTTC
. TRBD2 TRBJ2-2 TRBV9 CASSAGLAYTGELFF TGTGCCAGCAGCGCTGGACTAGCGTACACCGGGGAGCTGTTTTTT
. TRBD1 TRBJ1-5 TRBV19 CASSGTGTGGYQPQHF TGTGCCAGTAGTGGAACCGGGACAGGGGGCTATCAGCCCCAGCATTTT
. . TRBJ2-1 TRBV4-3 CASSQDLRDWTYNEQFF TGCGCCAGCAGCCAAGATCTGCGGGATTGGACCTACAATGAGCAGTTCTTC
. TRBD1 TRBJ2-1 TRBV5-1 CASSLEGQGYNEQFF TGCGCCAGCAGCTTGGAAGGACAGGGGTACAATGAGCAGTTCTTC
. . TRBJ2-2 TRBV4-3 CASSQIRDRTGELFF TGCGCCAGCAGCCAAATCCGGGACCGCACCGGGGAGCTGTTTTTT
. . TRBJ2-3 TRBV11-2 CASVSGWGTDTQYF TGTGCCTCGGTAAGCGGGTGGGGCACAGATACGCAGTATTTT
. TRBD1 TRBJ2-1 TRBV27 CASSQGGFYNEQFF TGTGCCAGCAGTCAAGGGGGCTTTTACAATGAGCAGTTCTTC
. TRBD2 TRBJ2-2 TRBV12-5 CASGLGLAGGRGELFF TGTGCTAGTGGCCTAGGACTAGCGGGAGGTCGTGGGGAGCTGTTTTTT
. TRBD2 TRBJ2-3 TRBV19 CASSISEGGHTDTQYF TGTGCCAGTAGTATCTCGGAGGGAGGGCACACAGATACGCAGTATTTT
. TRBD2 TRBJ2-1 TRBV13 CASSSTGNSGLYNEQFF TGTGCCAGCAGCTCCACCGGAAATAGCGGGCTATACAATGAGCAGTTCTTC
. TRBD1 TRBJ1-2 TRBV6-5 CASSSRTGSLYGYTF TGTGCCAGCAGTTCCAGGACAGGGTCCCTCTATGGCTACACCTTC
. TRBD1 TRBJ2-1 TRBV14 CASSQLPGQGDNEQFF TGTGCCAGCAGCCAGTTGCCGGGACAGGGGGACAATGAGCAGTTCTTC
. . TRBJ2-7 TRBV7-9 CATSGNEQYF TGTGCCACTTCGGGGAACGAGCAGTACTTC
. . TRBJ1-1 TRBV4-3 CASSQDVAGRDTEAFF TGCGCCAGCAGCCAAGATGTAGCCGGTAGGGACACTGAAGCTTTCTTT
. TRBD2 TRBJ2-7 TRBV4-2 CASSHRLAGGYEQYF TGTGCCAGCAGCCACCGGCTGGCGGGAGGATACGAGCAGTACTTC
. . TRBJ2-1 TRBV11-2 CASTLWDEQFF TGTGCCAGCACCCTTTGGGACGAGCAGTTCTTC
. TRBD1 TRBJ1-5 TRBV7-8 CASSLGGGQPQHF TGTGCCAGCAGCTTAGGAGGGGGCCAGCCCCAGCATTTT
. . TRBJ2-2 TRBV27 CASSLFRQGSGELFF TGTGCCAGCAGTTTATTTAGGCAGGGAAGCGGGGAGCTGTTTTTT
. . TRBJ1-3 TRBV19 CASSGEGLAGNTIYF TGTGCCAGTAGTGGAGAAGGGCTGGCTGGAAACACCATATATTTT
. . TRBJ2-1 TRBV7-6 CASSSSTRNEQFF TGTGCCAGCAGCTCGTCCACGCGCAATGAGCAGTTCTTC
. . TRBJ1-1 TRBV27 CASSLGGWNTEAFF TGTGCCAGCAGTTTGGGGGGCTGGAACACTGAAGCTTTCTTT
. TRBD1 TRBJ2-7 TRBV7-2 CASSSRQGSLDEYF TGTGCCAGCAGCTCTCGACAGGGGTCCCTAGACGAGTACTTC
once . TRBJ2-1 TRBV7-2 CASSLDLVALYNEQFF TGTGCCAGCAGCTTAGACCTAGTAGCTCTCTACAATGAGCAGTTCTTC
. TRBD2 TRBJ2-2 TRBV5-1 CASSLALVSGSPGELFF TGCGCCAGCAGCTTGGCCTTGGTTAGCGGGAGTCCCGGGGAGCTGTTTTTT
. . TRBJ2-7 TRBV5-4 CASREQGREVEQYF TGTGCCAGCAGGGAACAGGGACGGGAGGTTGAGCAGTACTTC
. . TRBJ1-2 TRBV18 CASSPLNLVFGYTF TGTGCCAGCTCACCTCTCAATCTAGTCTTCGGCTACACCTTC
. . TRBJ1-3 TRBV5-5 CASSLVTGIVNTIYF TGTGCCAGCAGCTTGGTTACAGGGATAGTAAACACCATATATTTT
. . TRBJ2-2 TRBV7-9 CASSPKGGTETGELFF TGTGCCAGCAGCCCCAAGGGCGGGACGGAAACCGGGGAGCTGTTTTTT
once TRBD1 TRBJ2-4 TRBV28 CASSLFGGQGYQNIQYF TGTGCCAGCAGTTTATTTGGGGGACAGGGTTACCAAAACATTCAGTACTTC
. TRBD1 TRBJ1-2 TRBV28 CASRYRDSGGYGYTF TGTGCCAGCAGATACCGGGACAGTGGGGGCTATGGCTACACCTTC
. . TRBJ2-3 TRBV28 CASSLGSTDTQYF TGTGCCAGCAGCCTCGGTAGCACAGATACGCAGTATTTT
. TRBD2 TRBJ2-1 TRBV9 CASSNGLAGGPSYNEQFF TGTGCCAGCAGCAACGGACTAGCGGGAGGGCCCTCCTACAATGAGCAGTTCTTC
. . TRBJ2-6 TRBV15 CATSSRTTPRAGANVLTF TGTGCCACCAGCAGTAGGACTACCCCACGGGCCGGGGCCAACGTCCTGACTTTC
few . TRBJ1-1 TRBV5-1 CASSLRDTEAFF TGCGCCAGCAGCTTGCGCGACACTGAAGCTTTCTTT
. . TRBJ1-4 TRBV27 CASSFFRSDGNEKLFF TGTGCCAGCAGTTTTTTTAGGAGCGATGGGAATGAAAAACTGTTTTTT
. . TRBJ2-6 TRBV2 CARSGANVLTF TGTGCCAGGTCCGGGGCCAACGTCCTGACTTTC